This TCR beta chain was documented in a study of cytomegalovirus exposure and HLA in healthy donors. The PCR used 60 Vbeta and 13 Jbeta primers. Sequencing used immunoSEQ multiplex PCR; TCRdb keeps in-frame clones, though not all of them. The sample yields 150,000 to 200,000 clones, around four fifths seen once. The V gene's germline CDR1 is SGHDT and CDR2 YYEEEE. With V trimmed by 3 bases and J by 1 base, 10 bases remained unmatched. The CDR3 consists of 16 residues. This clone was observed a handful of times. The TCR originated in a woman in her forties in good health and CMV-seronegative. Sequencing used PBMCs. J is TRBJ2-7 and V is TRBV5-6; 7 nucleotides agree with TRBD1. The CDR3 protein is CASSSPNRGASYEQYF. CDR3 DNA: TGTGCCAGCAGCTCGCCCAACAGGGGTGCTTCCTACGAGCAGTACTTC.